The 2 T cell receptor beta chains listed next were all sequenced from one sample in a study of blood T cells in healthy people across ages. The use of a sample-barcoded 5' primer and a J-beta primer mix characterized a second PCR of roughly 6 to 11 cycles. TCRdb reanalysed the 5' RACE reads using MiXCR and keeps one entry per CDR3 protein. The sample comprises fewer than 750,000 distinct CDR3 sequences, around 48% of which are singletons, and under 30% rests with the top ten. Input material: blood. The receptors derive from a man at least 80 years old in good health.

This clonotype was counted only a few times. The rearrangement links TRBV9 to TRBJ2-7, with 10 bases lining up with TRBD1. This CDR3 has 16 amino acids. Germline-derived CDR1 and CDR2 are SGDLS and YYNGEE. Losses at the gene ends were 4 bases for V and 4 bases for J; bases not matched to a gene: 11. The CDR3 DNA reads TGTGCCAGCAGCCCCCGCGACAGGGGGCCACAATACGAGCAGTACTTC. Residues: CASSPRDRGPQYEQYF.

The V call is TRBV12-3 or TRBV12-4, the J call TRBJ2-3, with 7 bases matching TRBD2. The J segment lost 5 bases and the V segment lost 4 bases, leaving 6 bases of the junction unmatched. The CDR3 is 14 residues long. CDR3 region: CASSCSGARDTQYF. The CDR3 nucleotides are TGTGCCAGCAGTTGCAGCGGGGCCCGAGATACGCAGTATTTT.